This T cell receptor (beta chain) was observed in a study of cytomegalovirus exposure and HLA in healthy donors. Study information: Among the approximately 370 donors who were genotyped, over 70% fell in the genetic ancestry cluster that is associated with self-reported Caucasian donors.

PCR used 60 Vbeta primers and 13 Jbeta primers. The method was immunoSEQ multiplex PCR; TCRdb's version includes in-frame clones alone and lacks a portion of them. The sample has roughly 100,000 clones, approximately 79% seen once; the top ten hold about 6.9%. A word on this clone: Antigen specificity is unknown.

V lost 3 bases to trimming and J lost 2 bases, with 17 bases between them. CDR3 length equals 16 residues. Looked up from germline, CDR1 is SGHRS and CDR2 is YFSETQ. Overall study findings and caveats: Analysis performed later showed TCR beta chains linked to HLA being more clonally expanded than equally common others. Presence/absence analyses rested on an assumption that sequencing depth was roughly uniform across donors.

Sequenced input: PBMCs. The receptor's source is a man aged 25-45 years in good health and CMV-seropositive. This chain links TRBV5-1 with TRBJ1-1; D may be TRBD1 (6 bases). The CDR3 region is CASSSRATGYNTEAFF. The DNA of the CDR3 is TGCGCCAGCAGCTCAAGAGCTACAGGGTACAACACTGAAGCTTTCTTT.